This T cell receptor (beta chain) derives from a study of blood T cells in healthy people across ages. The overall study: Capturing about one barcoded beta molecule per two T cells was achieved by template switching. The study, taken as a whole, reports: It was the long-lived donors that had more naive CD4+ cells and higher diversity than aged donors.

Total RNA was isolated from each sample in quantities of at least 6 micrograms. With respect to this clonotype: No antigen is known for it.

PCR was performed a second time for about 7 to 11 cycles using a sample-barcoded 5' primer and a J-beta primer mix. MiXCR, run by TCRdb on the 5' RACE reads, gives a single entry per CDR3 protein. The profile shows 1.5 million to 2 million distinct CDR3 sequences, less than 50% of them singletons. The clonotype was recovered from a woman aged 40 to 50 in good health. The specimen was blood.

The CDR3 DNA is TGTGCCAGCAACCCCCTCGGACGAGGGTACGAGCAGTACTTC. Translated: CASNPLGRGYEQYF. The chain joins TRBV27 to TRBJ2-7, with a possible D match to TRBD2 (5 bases). The V and J ends lost 7 bases and 4 bases respectively, with 17 bases between them. CDR3 length equals 14 residues. Germline values: CDR1 MNHEY, CDR2 SMNVEV (reference sequence).